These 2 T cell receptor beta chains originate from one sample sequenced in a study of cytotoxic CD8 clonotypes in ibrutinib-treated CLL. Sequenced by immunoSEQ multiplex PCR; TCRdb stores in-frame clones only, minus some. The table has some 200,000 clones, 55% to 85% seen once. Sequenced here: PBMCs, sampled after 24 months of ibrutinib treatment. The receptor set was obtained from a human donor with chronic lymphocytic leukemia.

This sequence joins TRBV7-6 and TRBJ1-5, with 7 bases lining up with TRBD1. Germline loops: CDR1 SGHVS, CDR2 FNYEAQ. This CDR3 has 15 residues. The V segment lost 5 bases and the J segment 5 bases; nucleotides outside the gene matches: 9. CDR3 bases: TGTGCCAGCAGCCCTATTTCAGGGGGTTATCAGCCCCAGCATTTT. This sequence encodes CASSPISGGYQPQHF.

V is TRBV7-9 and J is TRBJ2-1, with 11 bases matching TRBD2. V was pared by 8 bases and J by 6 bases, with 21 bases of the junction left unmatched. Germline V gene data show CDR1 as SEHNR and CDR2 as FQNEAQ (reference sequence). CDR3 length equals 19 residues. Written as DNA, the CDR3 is TGTGCCAGCGACCACTCCCCGCTACCTAGCGGGAGGACGGGCAATGAGCAGTTCTTC. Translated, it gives CASDHSPLPSGRTGNEQFF.